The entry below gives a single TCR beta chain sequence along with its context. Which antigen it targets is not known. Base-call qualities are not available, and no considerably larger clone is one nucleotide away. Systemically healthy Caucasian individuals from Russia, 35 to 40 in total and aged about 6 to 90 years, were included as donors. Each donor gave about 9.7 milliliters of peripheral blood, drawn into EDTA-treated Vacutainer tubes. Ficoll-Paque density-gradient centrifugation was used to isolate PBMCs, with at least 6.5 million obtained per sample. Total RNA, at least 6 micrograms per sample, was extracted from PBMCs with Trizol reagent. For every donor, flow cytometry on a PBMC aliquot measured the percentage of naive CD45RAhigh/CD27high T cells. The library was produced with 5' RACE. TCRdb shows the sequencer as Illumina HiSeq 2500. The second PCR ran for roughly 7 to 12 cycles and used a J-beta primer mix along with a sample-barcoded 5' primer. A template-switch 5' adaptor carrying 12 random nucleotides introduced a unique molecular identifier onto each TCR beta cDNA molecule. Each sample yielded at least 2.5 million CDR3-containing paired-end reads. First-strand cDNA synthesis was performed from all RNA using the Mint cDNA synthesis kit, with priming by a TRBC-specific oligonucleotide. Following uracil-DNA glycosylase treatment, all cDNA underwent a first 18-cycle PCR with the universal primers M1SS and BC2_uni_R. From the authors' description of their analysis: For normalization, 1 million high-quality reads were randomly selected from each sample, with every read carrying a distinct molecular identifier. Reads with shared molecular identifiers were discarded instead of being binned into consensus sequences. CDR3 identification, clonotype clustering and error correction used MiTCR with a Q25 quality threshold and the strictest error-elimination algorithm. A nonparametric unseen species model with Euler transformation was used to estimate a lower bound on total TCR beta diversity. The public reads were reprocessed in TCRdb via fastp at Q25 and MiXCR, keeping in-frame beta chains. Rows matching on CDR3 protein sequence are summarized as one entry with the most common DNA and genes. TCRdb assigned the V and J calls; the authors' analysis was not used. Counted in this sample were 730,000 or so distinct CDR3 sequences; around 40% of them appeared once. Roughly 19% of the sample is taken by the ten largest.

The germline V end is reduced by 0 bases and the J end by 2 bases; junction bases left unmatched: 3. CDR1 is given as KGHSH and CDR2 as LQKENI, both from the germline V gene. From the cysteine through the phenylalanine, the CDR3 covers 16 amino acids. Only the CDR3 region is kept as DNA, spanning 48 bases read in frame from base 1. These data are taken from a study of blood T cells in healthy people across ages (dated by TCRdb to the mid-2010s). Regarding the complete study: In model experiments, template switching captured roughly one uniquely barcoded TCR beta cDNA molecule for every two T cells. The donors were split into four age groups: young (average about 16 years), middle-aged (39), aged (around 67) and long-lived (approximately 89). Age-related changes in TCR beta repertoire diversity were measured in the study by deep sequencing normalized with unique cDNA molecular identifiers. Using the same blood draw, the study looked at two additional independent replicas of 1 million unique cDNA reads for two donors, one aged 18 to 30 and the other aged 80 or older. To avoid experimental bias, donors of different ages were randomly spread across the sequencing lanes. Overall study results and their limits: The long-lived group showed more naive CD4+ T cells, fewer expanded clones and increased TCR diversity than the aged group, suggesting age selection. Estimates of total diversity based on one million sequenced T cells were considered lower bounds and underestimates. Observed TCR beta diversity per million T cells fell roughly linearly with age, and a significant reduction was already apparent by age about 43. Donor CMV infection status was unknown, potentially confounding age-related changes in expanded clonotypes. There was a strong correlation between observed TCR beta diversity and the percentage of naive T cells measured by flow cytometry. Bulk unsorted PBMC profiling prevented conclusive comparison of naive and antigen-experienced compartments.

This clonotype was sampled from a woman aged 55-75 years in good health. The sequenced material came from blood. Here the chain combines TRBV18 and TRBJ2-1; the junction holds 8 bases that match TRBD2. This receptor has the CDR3 CASSPPAGDAYNEQFF. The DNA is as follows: TGTGCCAGCTCACCACCAGCGGGGGATGCCTACAATGAGCAGTTCTTC.